This section outlines one T cell receptor (beta chain) sequence together with its context. The entry originates in a study of blood T cell repertoires in COVID-19. Study information: Some COVID-19 samples were acute and others convalescent; all came from the United States, Italy and Spain. T cells, B-cell-depleted T cells, or PBMCs provided the cDNA or gDNA that served as material.

Germline lookup yields CDR1 SGHAT and CDR2 FQNNGV. V dropped 5 bases and J dropped 2; count of bases not matched to a gene: 13. The CDR3 sequence is 17 residues long. The method was immunoSEQ multiplex PCR; TCRdb's version includes in-frame clones alone and lacks a portion of them. The profile shows hundreds of thousands of clones, roughly 85% of them singletons. Cohorts were assigned according to the clinical history that participants reported. Each recovered donor of Cohort 3 presented with two negative PCRs, clearance, or symptom resolution. The chain carries TRBV11-2 and TRBJ2-7; 9 bases align to TRBD1. This TCR was sampled from a woman in her forties or fifties who had recovered from COVID-19. Sequenced sample: PBMCs or T cells enriched from blood (not recorded which). The CDR3: CASSLSYGTGTTYEQYF. In DNA form, the CDR3 reads TGTGCCAGCAGCCTCAGCTACGGGACAGGGACCACCTACGAGCAGTACTTC.